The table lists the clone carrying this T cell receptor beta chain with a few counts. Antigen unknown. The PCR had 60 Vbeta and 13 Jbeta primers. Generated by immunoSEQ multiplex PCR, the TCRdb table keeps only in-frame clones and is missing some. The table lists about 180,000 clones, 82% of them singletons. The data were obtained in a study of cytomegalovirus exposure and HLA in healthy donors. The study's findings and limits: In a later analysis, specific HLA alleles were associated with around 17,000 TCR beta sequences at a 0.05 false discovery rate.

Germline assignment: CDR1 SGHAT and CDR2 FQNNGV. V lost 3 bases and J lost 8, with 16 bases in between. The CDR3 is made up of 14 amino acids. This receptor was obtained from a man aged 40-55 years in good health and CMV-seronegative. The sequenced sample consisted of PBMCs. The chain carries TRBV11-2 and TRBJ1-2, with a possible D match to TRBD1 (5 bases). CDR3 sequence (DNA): TGTGCCAGCAGCTTTCCTTCGGGGGTGAAAGGCTACACCTTC. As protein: CASSFPSGVKGYTF.